The 26 T cell receptor beta chains below were found in one sample sequenced in a study of T cell repertoires in ileal Crohn's disease. Generated by immunoSEQ multiplex PCR, the TCRdb table keeps only in-frame clones and is missing some. The data contain roughly 15,000 clones, around 66% of them seen just once; the ten biggest clones take up less than 6.5%. Source material: ileal tissue. All receptors come from an adult with Crohn's disease.

This chain joins TRBV6-1 and TRBJ2-5; D is unresolved. V was clipped by 6 bases and J by 2 bases, with 10 bases between them. Germline loops: CDR1 MNHNS, CDR2 SASEGT. CDR3 length equals 13 residues. The CDR3 DNA is TGTGCCAGCAGGAGGAATGGACAAGAGACCCAGTACTTC. This encodes CASRRNGQETQYF.

The chain carries TRBV6-1 and TRBJ2-1, with D maybe TRBD2 (6 bases). CDR3 length equals 17 residues. V lost 3 bases to trimming and J lost 2 bases, with 17 bases between them. CDR1 is MNHNS, CDR2 SASEGT, per germline. The CDR3 nucleotides read TGTGCCAGCAGTGAGGGTGGAGGGACTGGGACCTACAATGAGCAGTTCTTC. Its protein is CASSEGGGTGTYNEQFF.

The chain uses TRBV19 and TRBJ2-1, with 7 bases aligning to TRBD2. This CDR3 has 14 residues. V lost 4 bases to trimming and J lost 4 bases; unmatched junction nucleotides: 4. The germline gives CDR1 LNHDA, CDR2 SQIVND (reference sequence). The DNA for the CDR3 is TGTGCCAGTAGTAACCGGGGGGTTTACAATGAGCAGTTCTTC. Protein product: CASSNRGVYNEQFF. The full variable domain, in which reference TRBV19 and TRBJ2-1 provide the parts outside the CDR3, is DGGITQSPKYLFRKEGQNVTLSCEQNLNHDAMYWYRQDPGQGLRLIYYSQIVNDFQKGDIAEGYSVSREKKESFPLTVTSAQKNPTAFYLCASSNRGVYNEQFFGPGTRLTVL.

This clone has a single count. V usage is TRBV7-2 and J usage is TRBJ1-2; 9 nucleotides agree with TRBD1. Germline V CDR1 and CDR2: SGHTA, FQGNSA. Losses at the gene ends were 2 bases for V and 8 bases for J; bases not matched to a gene: 6. This CDR3 is built from 14 residues. CDR3 region: CASSLTRTGVGYTF. Here the CDR3 DNA reads TGTGCCAGCAGCTTAACGCGGACAGGGGTGGGCTACACCTTC.

The chain joins TRBV9 to TRBJ1-2; TRBD1 matches at 9 bases. CDR1 SGDLS and CDR2 YYNGEE come from the germline V gene. Trimming cost V 0 bases and J 0 bases; bases outside gene matches: 3. The CDR3 sequence is 16 residues long. The CDR3 bases are TGTGCCAGCAGCGTAGGACAGGGGGGGACTAACTATGGCTACACCTTC. Protein product: CASSVGQGGTNYGYTF.

This sequence joins TRBV7-8 and TRBJ1-2; 11 bases map to TRBD1. Germline values: CDR1 SGHVS, CDR2 FQNEAQ. V was clipped by 5 bases and J by 7 bases; unmatched bases: 6. The CDR3 sequence is 14 residues long. The DNA for the CDR3 is TGTGCCAGCAGCCTGGACAGGGGGCGGATTGGCTACACCTTC. It yields the protein CASSLDRGRIGYTF.

This sequence joins TRBV5-6 and TRBJ2-5, with D uncertain. Germline V CDR1 and CDR2: SGHDT, YYEEEE. CDR3 length: 12 residues. Trimming cost V 4 bases and J 5 bases, with 9 bases left between them. CDR3 sequence: CASSVLPETQYF. In DNA, the CDR3 is TGTGCCAGCAGCGTCCTACCTGAGACCCAGTACTTC.

This clone occurred a few times. V and J are TRBV6-5 and TRBJ2-7, with 7 nucleotides matching TRBD2. Germline V gene data show CDR1 as MNHEY and CDR2 as SVGAGI. After removal of 6 bases from V and 2 bases from J, the junction contained 10 bases not matched to a gene. This CDR3 spans 15 amino acids. The CDR3 is CASSNSGTGAYEQYF. The CDR3 DNA sequence: TGTGCCAGCAGCAACAGCGGGACCGGAGCCTACGAGCAGTACTTC.

The chain has TRBV11-2 and TRBJ2-3; D call uncertain. The CDR3 runs to 14 residues. Deletions cut 6 bases from V and 0 bases from J, with 10 bases between. Looked up from germline, CDR1 is SGHAT and CDR2 is FQNNGV. DNA of the CDR3: TGTGCCAGCAGTTTTGCGGCTAGCACAGATACGCAGTATTTT. Translating it yields CASSFAASTDTQYF.

The J gene is TRBJ1-2, the V gene TRBV28, with 7 bases that match TRBD1. J lost 4 bases, V lost 7 bases, and 12 bases had no gene match. Germline CDR1 and CDR2: MDHEN and SYDVKM. CDR3 length equals 15 residues. CDR3 in amino acids: CASTIGGQLFYGYTF. The CDR3 DNA reads TGTGCCAGCACCATTGGGGGACAGCTATTCTATGGCTACACCTTC.

CDR3 loop: CSVVEGRGNEKLFF. CDR3 DNA sequence: TGCAGCGTTGTAGAGGGCAGGGGGAATGAAAAACTGTTTTTT. The chain links TRBV29-1 to TRBJ1-4; 7 nucleotides align to TRBD1. Germline V gives CDR1 SQVTM, CDR2 ANQGSEA. V trimming: 4 bases; J trimming: 5 bases; junction bases outside the gene matches: 7. CDR3 length: 14 amino acids.

The chain recombines TRBV19 with TRBJ1-2; no reliable D call. The germline V gene has CDR1 LNHDA and CDR2 SQIVND (reference sequence). The V and J ends lost 2 bases and 4 bases respectively, with 14 bases between them. The CDR3 length is 15 residues. CDR3 region: CASSINSVGLYGYTF. The CDR3 DNA follows: TGTGCCAGTAGTATAAACAGCGTAGGACTCTATGGCTACACCTTC.

This clone was observed once. The chain joins TRBV7-2 to TRBJ2-3; D unresolved. This CDR3 region has 12 residues. V dropped 3 bases and J dropped 3 bases, with 4 bases sitting between them. CDR1 is SGHTA, CDR2 FQGNSA, per germline. CDR3 protein: CASSFSTDTQYF. DNA of the CDR3: TGTGCCAGCAGCTTTTCAACAGATACGCAGTATTTT.

The gene calls are TRBV11-3 and TRBJ2-5; 9 nucleotides match TRBD1. The germline CDR1 and CDR2 sequences are SGHNT and YENEEA. Trimming removed 5 bases from V and 1 base from J; junction bases left unmatched: 5. This CDR3 has 15 amino acids. Here the CDR3 DNA reads TGTGCCAGCAGCCTACAGGGGGCGATCCAAGAGACCCAGTACTTC. It codes for CASSLQGAIQETQYF.

The sample holds a few counts of this clone. The chain combines TRBV27 with TRBJ2-1; 9 nucleotides match TRBD2. Germline CDR1 MNHEY, CDR2 SMNVEV (reference sequence). V shed 6 bases, J shed 4 bases, and the junction held 10 bases outside the gene matches. The CDR3 is 16 residues long. CDR3 residues: CASRTSGGREYNEQFF. CDR3 nucleotides: TGTGCCAGCAGAACGTCGGGCGGGAGGGAATACAATGAGCAGTTCTTC.

This clone has a handful of counts. The chain has TRBV6-5 and TRBJ1-6; perhaps TRBD1 as D (6 bases). V was clipped by 6 bases and J by 6 bases, with 12 bases between them. Germline V gene data show CDR1 as MNHEY and CDR2 as SVGAGI. The CDR3 contains 14 residues. CDR3 protein: CASRLGQLNSPLHF. The CDR3 region has the DNA TGTGCCAGCAGACTTGGACAGCTTAATTCACCCCTCCACTTT.

The rearrangement joins TRBV2 to TRBJ2-7; TRBD1 matches at 9 bases. The V and J ends lost 4 bases and 5 bases, in that order; junction bases with no gene match: 6. The germline V gene encodes CDR1 SNHLY and CDR2 FYNNEI. The CDR3 runs to 14 residues. The CDR3 DNA reads TGTGCCAGCAGTGGACGGGACAGGGAGAACGAGCAGTACTTC. Amino acids: CASSGRDRENEQYF.

The rearrangement uses TRBV2 and TRBJ2-1, with TRBD1 identical over 8 bases. The J segment lost 3 bases and the V segment lost 7 bases, leaving 8 bases of the junction unmatched. Germline CDR1 reads SNHLY; CDR2 reads FYNNEI. The CDR3 runs 15 residues. CDR3 residues: CASKSWTGIYNEQFF. The CDR3 DNA is TGTGCCAGCAAGTCTTGGACAGGGATCTACAATGAGCAGTTCTTC.

This chain connects TRBV28 to TRBJ1-6; 7 bases map to TRBD1. V trimming: 6 bases; J trimming: 6 bases; junction bases outside the gene matches: 5. CDR1 MDHEN and CDR2 SYDVKM come from the germline V gene. This CDR3 has 14 amino acids. Here the CDR3 reads CASSPGTVNSPLHF. In DNA, the CDR3 is TGTGCCAGCAGCCCCGGGACAGTTAATTCACCCCTCCACTTT.

J is TRBJ2-1 and V is TRBV25-1; D is possibly TRBD1 (6 bases). Germline CDR1 is MGHDK and CDR2 is SYGVNS. The CDR3 covers 15 residues. Trimming removed 2 bases at V and 5 bases at J, with 13 bases between. The chain's CDR3 is CASSEPQGLHNEQFF. DNA for the CDR3: TGTGCCAGCAGTGAACCCCAGGGGCTACACAATGAGCAGTTCTTC. Full variable domain (remainder filled in from reference TRBV25-1 and TRBJ2-1): EADIYQTPRYLVIGTGKKITLECSQTMGHDKMYWYQQDPGMELHLIHYSYGVNSTEKGDLSSESTVSRIRTEHFPLTLESARPSHTSQYLCASSEPQGLHNEQFFGPGTRLTVL.

The chain has TRBV28 and TRBJ2-7; 8 bases align to TRBD2. Per germline, CDR1 MDHEN and CDR2 SYDVKM. The CDR3 runs to 15 residues. The ends lost 2 bases at V and 3 bases at J; junction bases unmatched: 6. The CDR3: CASSLQSSGGYEQYF. The DNA for the CDR3 is TGTGCCAGCAGTTTACAATCGAGCGGGGGCTACGAGCAGTACTTC.

This clone has a handful of counts. The chain links TRBV6-1 to TRBJ2-7; 9 bases align to TRBD2. From germline, CDR1 is MNHNS and CDR2 SASEGT. Unmatched junction bases numbered 6, after V lost 3 bases and J lost 3 bases. This CDR3 has 15 residues. The CDR3 nucleotides read TGTGCCAGCAGTGAGAATGATAGCGGGAGCTACGAGCAGTACTTC. Its translation is CASSENDSGSYEQYF.

The CDR3 region has the DNA TGCGCCAGCAGCTTGGAGCCAGGGAGGGGGAACACTGAAGCTTTCTTT. It specifies CASSLEPGRGNTEAFF. The chain employs TRBV5-1 and TRBJ1-1, with D possibly matching TRBD1 (5 bases). Per germline, CDR1 SGHRS and CDR2 YFSETQ. The CDR3 has 16 amino acids. V was clipped by 0 bases and J by 1 base, with 13 bases between them.

The chain couples TRBV6-1 to TRBJ2-3; D is undetermined. The V end lost 6 bases, the J end lost 0 bases, and 13 bases lay between the germline ends. This CDR3 has 15 amino acids. Germline CDR1 MNHNS, CDR2 SASEGT. DNA of the CDR3: TGTGCCAGCAGCAAACGCGGAGCTAGCACAGATACGCAGTATTTT. Encoded protein: CASSKRGASTDTQYF.

DNA for the CDR3: TGTGCCATGACTTCGAGGGGGAGTGGCTACACCTTC. Translated: CAMTSRGSGYTF. V is TRBV10-3 and J is TRBJ1-2, with a weak D call TRBD1 (6 bases). Trimming took off 9 bases at V and 7 bases at J, with 15 bases between the two ends. Germline lookup yields CDR1 ENHRY and CDR2 SYGVKD. The CDR3 has 12 amino acids.

This clone was detected once. An end of the junction differs from the germline gene, which may be a read error. This sequence joins TRBV6-1 and TRBJ2-7; 12 positions match TRBD2. The V gene's germline CDR1 is MNHNS and CDR2 SASEGT. This CDR3 has 12 residues. CDR3 sequence (DNA): TGTGCCAGCAGTGTGACTAGCGGGAGATTGTCCTTC. Its protein is CASSVTSGRLSF.